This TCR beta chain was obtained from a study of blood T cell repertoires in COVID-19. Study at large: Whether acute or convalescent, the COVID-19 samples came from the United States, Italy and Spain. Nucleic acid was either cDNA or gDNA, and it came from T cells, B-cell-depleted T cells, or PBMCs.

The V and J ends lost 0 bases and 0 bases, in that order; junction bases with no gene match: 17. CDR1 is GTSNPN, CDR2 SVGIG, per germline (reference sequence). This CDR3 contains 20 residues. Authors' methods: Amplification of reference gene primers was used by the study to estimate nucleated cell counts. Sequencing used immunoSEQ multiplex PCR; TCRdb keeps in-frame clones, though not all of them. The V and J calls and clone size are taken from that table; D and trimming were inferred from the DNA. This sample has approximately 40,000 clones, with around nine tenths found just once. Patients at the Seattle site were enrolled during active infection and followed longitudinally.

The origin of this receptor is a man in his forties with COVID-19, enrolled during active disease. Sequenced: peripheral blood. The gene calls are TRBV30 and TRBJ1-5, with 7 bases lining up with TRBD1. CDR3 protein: CAWSVKFNRGPNYSNQPQHF. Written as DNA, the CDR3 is TGTGCCTGGAGTGTGAAATTTAACAGGGGACCTAATTATAGCAATCAGCCCCAGCATTTT.